The 15 T cell receptor beta chains in this list originate from one sample, sequenced in a study of CD8+ T cells in alopecia areata. Treatment here: oral pan-JAK inhibitor, 5-10 mg twice daily. RNA, once extracted, was reverse transcribed into cDNA for use as the sequencing template. The method was immunoSEQ multiplex PCR; TCRdb's version includes in-frame clones alone and lacks a portion of them. Of some 120,000 clones in the sample, around 60% are singletons; the top ten hold 5.7%. This specimen was CD4+ T cells sorted from blood, taken at week 4, from a patient treated with tofacitinib. All receptors come from a human donor with alopecia areata.

The chain employs TRBV5-6 and TRBJ2-1; 7 bases line up with TRBD1. CDR1 SGHDT and CDR2 YYEEEE come from the germline V gene. The CDR3 runs to 14 residues. Trimming took 3 bases from V and 5 from J; bases not matched to a gene: 5. DNA of the CDR3: TGTGCCAGCAGCTCTCGACAGGGCAACAATGAGCAGTTCTTC. Amino acid sequence: CASSSRQGNNEQFF.

This chain joins TRBV30 and TRBJ2-5; possibly TRBD2 for D (7 bases). The CDR3 length is 12 residues. Germline-derived CDR1 and CDR2 are GTSNPN and SVGIG (reference sequence). CDR3 loop: CALVGGLETQYF. CDR3 sequence (DNA): TGTGCATTGGTCGGGGGGCTCGAGACCCAGTACTTC.

The chain is built from TRBV29-1 and TRBJ1-5; D gene ambiguous. V shed 5 bases and J shed 1 base, with 6 bases lying between them. The CDR3 has 12 residues. The V gene's germline CDR1 is SQVTM and CDR2 ANQGSEA. The CDR3 sequence: CSVSTSNQPQHF. As DNA, the CDR3 is TGCAGCGTTTCCACAAGCAATCAGCCCCAGCATTTT. Complete variable domain (other parts from reference TRBV29-1 and TRBJ1-5): SAVISQKPSRDICQRGTSLTIQCQVDSQVTMMFWYRQQPGQSLTLIATANQGSEATYESGFVIDKFPISRPNLTFSTLTVSNMSPEDSSIYLCSVSTSNQPQHFGDGTRLSIL.

The rearrangement uses TRBV28 and TRBJ2-1; 8 bases match TRBD2. V lost 5 bases and J lost 8; bases outside the gene matches: 14. The CDR3 extends over 16 amino acids. The germline gives CDR1 MDHEN, CDR2 SYDVKM. CDR3 amino acids: CASSPNSGVPRDEQFF. CDR3 sequence (DNA): TGTGCCAGCAGTCCTAATAGCGGGGTCCCACGAGATGAGCAGTTCTTC.

The V call is TRBV25-1, the J call TRBJ1-2; 7 positions match TRBD1. Losses at the gene ends were 4 bases for V and 2 bases for J; bases not matched to a gene: 1. The CDR3 is 13 residues long. The germline CDR1 and CDR2 sequences are MGHDK and SYGVNS. CDR3 sequence reads: CASSVQGNYGYTF. As DNA, the CDR3 is TGTGCCAGCAGTGTACAGGGGAACTATGGCTACACCTTC.

The genes are TRBV9 and TRBJ1-2, with 7 positions matching TRBD1. The CDR3 consists of 14 residues. The junction had 3 bases not matched to a gene; V was cut back by 2 bases and J by 2 bases. Germline CDR1 and CDR2: SGDLS and YYNGEE. The CDR3 nucleotides read TGTGCCAGCAGCGTGGGACAGCAGAACTATGGCTACACCTTC. It specifies CASSVGQQNYGYTF.

CDR3 sequence (DNA): TGTGCCAGCAGCGTAGCAGAAGGGGACGGTTCCTACGAGCAGTACTTC. Amino acid sequence: CASSVAEGDGSYEQYF. The chain is built from TRBV9 and TRBJ2-7; D is tentatively TRBD1 or TRBD2 (5 bases each). Trimming pared 0 bases from V and 1 base from J, leaving 14 bases between. This CDR3 has 16 amino acids. Germline V gene data show CDR1 as SGDLS and CDR2 as YYNGEE. Together with reference TRBV9 and TRBJ2-7, the CDR3 gives the full variable domain: DSGVTQTPKHLITATGQRVTLRCSPRSGDLSVYWYQQSLDQGLQFLIQYYNGEERAKGNILERFSAQQFPDLHSELNLSSLELGDSALYFCASSVAEGDGSYEQYFGPGTRLTVT.

The table lists this clone with a few counts. V and J are TRBV7-3 and TRBJ1-1; tentative D call: TRBD1 (5 bases). This CDR3 spans 14 amino acids. CDR1 is SGHTA and CDR2 is FQGTGA in the germline V gene. Between the trimmed V and J ends, which lost 8 bases and 0 bases, there was a span of 13 bases. The CDR3 nucleotides read TGTGCCAGCGCTGCGGGGGGTCTGAACACTGAAGCTTTCTTT. It codes for CASAAGGLNTEAFF.

The gene calls are TRBV7-2 and TRBJ1-5; maybe TRBD1 (5 bases). The V and J ends lost 1 base and 5 bases respectively, with 15 bases between them. Germline-derived CDR1 and CDR2 are SGHTA and FQGNSA. The CDR3 extends over 16 amino acids. The DNA of the CDR3 is TGTGCCAGCAGCTTAGTTCTGCAGGGAGTGGATCAGCCCCAGCATTTT. It codes for CASSLVLQGVDQPQHF.

The chain recombines TRBV27 with TRBJ1-2; possibly TRBD1 for D (5 bases). With 4 bases removed from V and 3 bases from J, the gap between germline ends came to 12 bases. CDR1 is MNHEY, CDR2 SMNVEV, per germline (reference sequence). The CDR3 is 14 residues long. DNA for the CDR3: TGTGCCAGCAGTTCCCACCCCAGGGACTATGGCTACACCTTC. Translating gives CASSSHPRDYGYTF.

The CDR3 coding sequence is TGCGCCAGCAGCCAAGGTGGGGGCGGGGGATTGAGAGAAAAACTGTTTTTT. The encoded protein is CASSQGGGGGLREKLFF. This chain uses TRBV4-1 with TRBJ1-4; TRBD1 might be the D (6 bases). The CDR3 totals 17 residues. V was trimmed by 1 base and J by 8 bases, leaving 20 bases between them. Germline V gene lookup returns CDR1 MGHRA and CDR2 YSYEKL.

In its sample, this clone was seen once. The chain carries TRBV10-2 and TRBJ1-1, with D maybe TRBD1 (5 bases). Trimming cost V 7 bases and J 3 bases, with 18 bases left between them. The CDR3 runs 15 residues. The germline V gene has CDR1 WSHSY and CDR2 SAAADI. The CDR3 protein is CASTGSEAGDTEAFF. For the CDR3, the DNA is TGCGCCAGCACAGGATCGGAGGCGGGGGACACTGAAGCTTTCTTT.

This clone was seen more than once but under ten times. The chain combines TRBV5-1 with TRBJ2-1, with TRBD2 matching over 7 bases. V dropped 0 bases and J dropped 5; count of bases not matched to a gene: 5. CDR3 length: 15 amino acids. The germline gives CDR1 SGHRS, CDR2 YFSETQ. The CDR3 loop reads CASSLGSSGHNEQFF. The CDR3 region has the DNA TGCGCCAGCAGCTTGGGTTCTAGCGGCCACAATGAGCAGTTCTTC.

The chain couples TRBV15 to TRBJ2-7; D is perhaps TRBD1 (7 bases). From germline, CDR1 is LNHNV and CDR2 YYDKDF (reference sequence). The V gene lost 0 bases and the J gene lost 7 bases, with 19 bases spanning the gap. This CDR3 comprises 16 residues. DNA for the CDR3: TGTGCCACCAGCAGAGATCGCCGGACAGGACTACGGGAGCAGTACTTC. Amino acids: CATSRDRRTGLREQYF.

This clone has only one observation. The chain is built from TRBV5-6 and TRBJ1-2; D possibly corresponds to TRBD1 (5 bases). Per the germline V gene, CDR1 is SGHDT and CDR2 is YYEEEE. The length of the CDR3 is 16 residues. V was trimmed by 4 bases and J by 2 bases, leaving 18 bases between them. CDR3 in DNA: TGTGCCAGCAGCCCCGAGGGGAGCCAAGGAAACTATGGCTACACCTTC. Translated, it gives CASSPEGSQGNYGYTF.